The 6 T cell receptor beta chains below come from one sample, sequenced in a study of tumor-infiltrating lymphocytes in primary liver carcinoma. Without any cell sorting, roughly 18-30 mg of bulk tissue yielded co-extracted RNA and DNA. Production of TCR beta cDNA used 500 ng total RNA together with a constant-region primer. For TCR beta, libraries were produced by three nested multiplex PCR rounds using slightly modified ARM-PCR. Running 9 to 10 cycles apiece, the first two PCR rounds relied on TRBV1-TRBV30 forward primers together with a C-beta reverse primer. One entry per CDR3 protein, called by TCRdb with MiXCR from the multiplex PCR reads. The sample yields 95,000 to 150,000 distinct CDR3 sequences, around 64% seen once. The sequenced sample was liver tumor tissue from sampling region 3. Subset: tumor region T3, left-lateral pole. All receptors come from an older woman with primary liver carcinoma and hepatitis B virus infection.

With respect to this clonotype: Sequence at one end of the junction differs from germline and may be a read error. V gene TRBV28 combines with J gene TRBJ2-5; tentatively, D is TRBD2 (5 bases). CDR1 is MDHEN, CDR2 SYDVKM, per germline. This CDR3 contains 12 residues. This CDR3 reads CANGLIQEIQYF. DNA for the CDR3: TGCGCCAATGGACTGATCCAAGAGATCCAGTACTTC.

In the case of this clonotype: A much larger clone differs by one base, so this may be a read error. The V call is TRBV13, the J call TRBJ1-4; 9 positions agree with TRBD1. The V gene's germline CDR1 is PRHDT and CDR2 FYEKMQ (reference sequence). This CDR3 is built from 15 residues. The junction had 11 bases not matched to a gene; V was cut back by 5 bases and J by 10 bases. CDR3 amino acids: CASSISGTGTVKLFF. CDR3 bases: TGTGCCAGCAGCATATCCGGGACAGGGACCGTAAAACTGTTTTTT.

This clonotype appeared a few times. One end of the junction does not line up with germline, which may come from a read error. The CDR3 spells CASTLAGEGNVQFF. CDR3 bases: TGTGCCAGCACACTAGCGGGAGAGGGCAATGTGCAGTTCTTC. This chain joins TRBV2 and TRBJ2-1; 11 positions agree with TRBD2. This CDR3 comprises 14 residues. Germline V gives CDR1 SNHLY, CDR2 FYNNEI.

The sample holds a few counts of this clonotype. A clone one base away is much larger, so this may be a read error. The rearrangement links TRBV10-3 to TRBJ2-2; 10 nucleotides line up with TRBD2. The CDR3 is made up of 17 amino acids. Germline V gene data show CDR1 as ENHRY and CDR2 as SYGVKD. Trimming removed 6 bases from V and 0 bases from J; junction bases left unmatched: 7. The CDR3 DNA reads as TGTGCCATCAGGGGGACTAGCGTGACTTCGAACACCGGGGAGCTGTTTTTT. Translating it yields CAIRGTSVTSNTGELFF.

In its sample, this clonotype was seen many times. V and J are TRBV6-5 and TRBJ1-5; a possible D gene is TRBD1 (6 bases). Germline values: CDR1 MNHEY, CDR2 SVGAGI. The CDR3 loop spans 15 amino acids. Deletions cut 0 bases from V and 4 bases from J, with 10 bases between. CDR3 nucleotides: TGTGCCAGCAGTTACTCGATCAGGGGTAATCAGCCCCAGCATTTT. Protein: CASSYSIRGNQPQHF.

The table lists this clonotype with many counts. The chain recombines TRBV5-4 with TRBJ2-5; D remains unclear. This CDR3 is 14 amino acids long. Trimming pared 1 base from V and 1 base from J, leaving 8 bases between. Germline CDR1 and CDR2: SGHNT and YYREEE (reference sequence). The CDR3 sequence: CASSLNSPQETQYF. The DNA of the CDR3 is TGTGCCAGCAGCTTGAATAGCCCCCAAGAGACCCAGTACTTC. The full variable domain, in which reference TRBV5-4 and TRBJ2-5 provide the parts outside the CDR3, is ETGVTQSPTHLIKTRGQQVTLRCSSQSGHNTVSWYQQALGQGPQFIFQYYREEENGRGNFPPRFSGLQFPNYSSELNVNALELDDSALYLCASSLNSPQETQYFGPGTRLLVL.